This is a list of T cell receptor beta chains from one sample in a study of vaccination and CD4 T cells after COVID-19. These receptors' targets are unknown. TCRdb reanalysed the PCR reads using MiXCR and keeps one entry per CDR3 protein. The sample consists of roughly 20,000 distinct CDR3 sequences, roughly 56% of them appearing once. Specimen: CD4+ T cells from blood, cultured in vitro. These receptors originate from a human donor who had recovered from COVID-19. Both conserved end residues are part of each CDR3. Fields, in order: V gene, clone size, J gene, D gene, CDR3 length, CDR3 protein, CDR3 DNA. The D gene is left open where the match is weak. Size is omitted from some rows. Given values are once, few, many or a class for expanded clones.

v_gene: TRBV12-3/TRBV12-4
abundance: -
j_gene: TRBJ2-7
d_gene: -
len: 15
CDR3aa: CASSRGGVSLYEQYF
CDR3nt: TGTGCCAGCAGCCGGGGCGGCGTCTCGCTATACGAGCAGTACTTC

v_gene: TRBV5-4
abundance: -
j_gene: TRBJ2-1
d_gene: TRBD2
len: 15
CDR3aa: CASSFPAGDPNEQFF
CDR3nt: TGTGCCAGCAGCTTCCCGGCGGGAGATCCCAATGAGCAGTTCTTC

v_gene: TRBV20-1
abundance: -
j_gene: TRBJ1-6
d_gene: -
len: 14
CDR3aa: CSASDRTRNSPLHF
CDR3nt: TGCAGTGCTAGCGACAGAACCCGGAATTCACCCCTCCACTTT

v_gene: TRBV30
abundance: few
j_gene: TRBJ1-5
d_gene: -
len: 13
CDR3aa: CAWSVQGEQPQHF
CDR3nt: TGTGCCTGGAGTGTACAGGGCGAACAGCCCCAGCATTTT

v_gene: TRBV7-2
abundance: -
j_gene: TRBJ1-1
d_gene: -
len: 12
CDR3aa: CASSGGGTEAFF
CDR3nt: TGTGCCAGCAGCGGCGGAGGCACTGAAGCTTTCTTT

v_gene: TRBV7-2
abundance: few
j_gene: TRBJ2-3
d_gene: TRBD2
len: 13
CDR3aa: CASTPGGGETQYF
CDR3nt: TGTGCCAGCACCCCCGGCGGGGGAGAGACGCAGTATTTT

v_gene: TRBV20-1
abundance: once
j_gene: TRBJ1-4
d_gene: -
len: 15
CDR3aa: CSARDRARPNEKLFF
CDR3nt: TGCAGTGCTAGAGACCGAGCCCGCCCTAATGAAAAACTGTTTTTT

v_gene: TRBV5-6
abundance: -
j_gene: TRBJ2-3
d_gene: -
len: 15
CDR3aa: CASSLDPAPPDTQYF
CDR3nt: TGTGCCAGCAGCCTGGACCCCGCCCCCCCAGATACGCAGTATTTT

v_gene: TRBV11-3
abundance: -
j_gene: TRBJ2-1
d_gene: TRBD1
len: 15
CDR3aa: CASSLAGQGRNEQFF
CDR3nt: TGTGCCAGCAGCTTAGCCGGACAGGGGAGGAATGAGCAGTTCTTC

v_gene: TRBV15
abundance: -
j_gene: TRBJ2-7
d_gene: TRBD1
len: 14
CDR3aa: CATSRGTGTKEQYF
CDR3nt: TGTGCCACCAGCAGAGGGACAGGGACGAAAGAGCAGTACTTC

v_gene: TRBV20-1
abundance: few
j_gene: TRBJ2-1
d_gene: -
len: 11
CDR3aa: CSARALDEQFF
CDR3nt: TGCAGTGCTAGAGCGCTTGATGAGCAGTTCTTC

v_gene: TRBV7-9
abundance: -
j_gene: TRBJ2-1
d_gene: -
len: 15
CDR3aa: CASRPGVARSNEQFF
CDR3nt: TGTGCCAGCAGACCGGGTGTTGCTCGAAGCAATGAGCAGTTCTTC

v_gene: TRBV24-1
abundance: few
j_gene: TRBJ2-7
d_gene: TRBD2
len: 16
CDR3aa: CATSDPTSGRAYEQYF
CDR3nt: TGTGCCACCAGTGATCCTACTAGCGGGAGGGCCTACGAGCAGTACTTC

v_gene: TRBV2
abundance: -
j_gene: TRBJ1-2
d_gene: -
len: 14
CDR3aa: CASSDAAGVNGYTF
CDR3nt: TGTGCCAGCAGTGATGCGGCAGGGGTTAATGGCTACACCTTC

v_gene: TRBV24-1
abundance: -
j_gene: TRBJ1-2
d_gene: -
len: 13
CDR3aa: CATSDESGNGYTF
CDR3nt: TGTGCCACCAGTGACGAATCAGGGAATGGCTACACCTTC

v_gene: TRBV12-3/TRBV12-4
abundance: -
j_gene: TRBJ1-2
d_gene: TRBD1
len: 17
CDR3aa: CASSQGGSAAWNYGYTF
CDR3nt: TGTGCCAGCAGCCAAGGGGGCTCCGCCGCTTGGAACTATGGCTACACCTTC

v_gene: TRBV7-3
abundance: -
j_gene: TRBJ2-2
d_gene: -
len: 14
CDR3aa: CASSSQGDTGELFF
CDR3nt: TGTGCCAGCAGCTCACAGGGAGACACCGGGGAGCTGTTTTTT

v_gene: TRBV11-3
abundance: -
j_gene: TRBJ2-1
d_gene: TRBD2
len: 15
CDR3aa: CASSVLAGPYNEQFF
CDR3nt: TGTGCCAGCAGCGTGTTAGCGGGACCATACAATGAGCAGTTCTTC

v_gene: TRBV11-3
abundance: -
j_gene: TRBJ2-5
d_gene: TRBD2
len: 15
CDR3aa: CASSPPGTSGETQYF
CDR3nt: TGTGCCAGCAGCCCTCCGGGGACTAGCGGAGAGACCCAGTACTTC

v_gene: TRBV6-1
abundance: few
j_gene: TRBJ2-7
d_gene: TRBD2
len: 17
CDR3aa: CASTSPKIGAGGYEQYF
CDR3nt: TGTGCCAGCACCTCACCAAAAATCGGAGCGGGAGGCTACGAGCAGTACTTC

v_gene: TRBV4-1
abundance: -
j_gene: TRBJ2-7
d_gene: TRBD1
len: 15
CDR3aa: CASSQRGGTSYEQYF
CDR3nt: TGCGCCAGCAGCCAACGAGGGGGCACTTCCTACGAGCAGTACTTC

v_gene: TRBV6-1
abundance: -
j_gene: TRBJ1-2
d_gene: TRBD1
len: 17
CDR3aa: CASSARYRTGELGGYTF
CDR3nt: TGTGCCAGCAGTGCTAGGTACAGGACAGGGGAATTAGGTGGCTACACCTTC